The present entry profiles one T cell receptor (beta chain) with its context. What it binds is unknown. Participants, patients aged 18 to 65, had newly diagnosed hyperthyroidism with a duration under 2 months. The data derive from a study of T cells in Graves' hyperthyroidism and ophthalmopathy. Findings and limits, study-wide: Separation of ophthalmopathy from stable hyperthyroidism was achieved by a 13 V-J model.

Amplification of TCR beta CDR3 regions was performed using RNA transcripts as template. First-round RT-PCR with HTBI primers amplified the TCR CDR3 region. TCRdb ran MiXCR on the multiplex PCR reads and lists one entry per CDR3 protein. This sample has over 650,000 distinct CDR3 sequences, with around 17% found just once. The TCR originated in a young man with Graves' hyperthyroidism. The material sequenced was blood.

In DNA, the CDR3 is TGTGCCAGCAGCCTTAGAGGAGAAAGCTCCTACGAGCAGTACTTC. Translated: CASSLRGESSYEQYF. The chain combines TRBV27 with TRBJ2-7; no clear D. The germline gives CDR1 MNHEY, CDR2 SMNVEV (reference sequence). The CDR3 totals 15 residues. With 6 bases removed from V and 0 bases from J, the gap between germline ends came to 15 bases.